The 12 T cell receptor beta chains presented below share a single source sample, sequenced in a study of CD8+ T cells in alopecia areata. Investigators isolated RNA and reverse transcribed it into cDNA to act as the sequencing template. Clones were sequenced by immunoSEQ multiplex PCR, and TCRdb holds only the in-frame ones, with some missing. The sample lists 89,000 or so clones, roughly 51% seen once, with 5.5% to 6.5% in the top ten. Input material: NKG2D-high CD8+ T cells sorted from blood. These receptors were collected from a human donor with alopecia areata.

This clone was seen more than once but under ten times. The chain uses TRBV7-9 and TRBJ2-5, with 8 bases that match TRBD2. CDR1 SEHNR and CDR2 FQNEAQ come from the germline V gene (reference sequence). This CDR3 region has 13 residues. The V and J ends lost 11 bases and 5 bases, in that order; junction bases with no gene match: 10. This chain's CDR3 is CAVGGGSGETQYF. CDR3 bases: TGTGCCGTAGGCGGGGGGTCTGGCGAGACCCAGTACTTC.

The chain carries TRBV13 and TRBJ1-5; D remains unclear. The CDR3 is 16 amino acids. CDR1 and CDR2 (germline): PRHDT, FYEKMQ (reference sequence). The ends were cut back, 3 bases at V and 2 bases at J, with 14 bases in the middle. As DNA, the CDR3 is TGTGCCAGCAGCTTGGGTGGGCGGGCTGGCAATCAGCCCCAGCATTTT. Translating it yields CASSLGGRAGNQPQHF. The complete variable domain, with remaining parts taken from reference TRBV13 and TRBJ1-5, reads AAGVIQSPRHLIKEKRETATLKCYPIPRHDTVYWYQQGPGQDPQFLISFYEKMQSDKGSIPDRFSAQQFSDYHSELNMSSLELGDSALYFCASSLGGRAGNQPQHFGDGTRLSIL.

CDR3 protein: CASSRLPTSHHEQYF. The CDR3 bases are TGCGCCAGCAGCCGGCTACCGACTAGCCACCACGAGCAGTACTTC. The rearrangement links TRBV5-1 to TRBJ2-7, with 7 positions matching TRBD2. The CDR3 length is 15 residues. Trimming removed 4 bases from V and 5 bases from J; junction bases left unmatched: 12. Germline V gene data show CDR1 as SGHRS and CDR2 as YFSETQ.

There are a few counts of this clone. This chain uses TRBV15 with TRBJ1-1; D not resolved. CDR3 length: 15 amino acids. Germline V gene lookup returns CDR1 LNHNV and CDR2 YYDKDF (reference sequence). With 0 bases removed from V and 5 bases from J, the gap between germline ends came to 13 bases. The CDR3 reads CATSRDPRLLTEAFF. CDR3 nucleotide sequence: TGTGCCACCAGCAGAGATCCTAGACTACTGACTGAAGCTTTCTTT.

The chain is built from TRBV29-1 and TRBJ2-7, with TRBD1 identical over 8 bases. The CDR3 consists of 13 residues. Trimming cost V 6 bases and J 2 bases; bases outside gene matches: 6. Germline loops: CDR1 SQVTM, CDR2 ANQGSEA. This CDR3 reads CSVGQGPPYEQYF. CDR3 coding DNA: TGCAGCGTCGGACAGGGTCCTCCCTACGAGCAGTACTTC.

The gene calls are TRBV2 and TRBJ2-3, with 9 bases fitting TRBD2. The CDR3 has 15 residues. Germline V lookup: CDR1 SNHLY, CDR2 FYNNEI. The V segment lost 7 bases and the J segment 2 bases; nucleotides outside the gene matches: 7. CDR3 amino acids: CASTRLAGSTDTQYF. The CDR3 nucleotides read TGTGCCAGCACCCGGCTAGCGGGGTCCACAGATACGCAGTATTTT.

This clone has only one observation. The chain combines TRBV5-4 with TRBJ2-1; D is perhaps TRBD1 (6 bases). Trimming shortened V by 4 bases and J by 8 bases, and 13 bases separated the two germline ends. Germline V gene data show CDR1 as SGHNT and CDR2 as YYREEE (reference sequence). This CDR3 comprises 13 residues. CDR3 in amino acids: CASSAVRGDEQFF. CDR3 in DNA: TGTGCCAGCAGCGCAGTCAGGGGCGATGAGCAGTTCTTC.

This chain joins TRBV7-9 and TRBJ1-5; 10 nucleotides match TRBD1. Germline lookup yields CDR1 SEHNR and CDR2 FQNEAQ (reference sequence). This CDR3 contains 15 residues. The V gene end was trimmed by 5 bases and the J gene end by 6 bases; junction bases not matched to a gene: 7. The CDR3 DNA sequence: TGTGCCAGCAGCCCGATGACAGGGGGCCTTCAGCCCCAGCATTTT. It translates to CASSPMTGGLQPQHF.

V usage is TRBV30 and J usage is TRBJ1-1, with D possibly TRBD1 on 5 matching bases. Germline CDR1 reads GTSNPN; CDR2 reads SVGIG (reference sequence). The CDR3 sequence is 11 residues long. Trimming pared 6 bases from V and 4 bases from J, leaving 9 bases between. This chain's CDR3 is CACLRGTEAFF. CDR3 nucleotide sequence: TGTGCCTGTTTGAGGGGCACTGAAGCTTTCTTT.

DNA for the CDR3: TGCAGCGCAGGACTAGCGGGGGGGCAGAAAGAGACCCAGTACTTC. This encodes CSAGLAGGQKETQYF. This chain connects TRBV29-1 to TRBJ2-5, with 15 bases that match TRBD2. Germline-derived CDR1 and CDR2 are SQVTM and ANQGSEA. The CDR3 is made up of 15 amino acids. V gave up 7 bases and J gave up 3 bases; unmatched junction bases: 6.

This CDR3 is CASSPGTAQETQYF. For the CDR3, the DNA is TGTGCCAGCTCACCAGGCACAGCACAAGAGACCCAGTACTTC. V is TRBV18 and J is TRBJ2-5, with D unclear. From germline, CDR1 is KGHSH and CDR2 LQKENI. This CDR3 has 14 amino acids. Trimming removed 2 bases at V and 2 bases at J, with 9 bases between.

This clone occurred many times. The V call is TRBV7-9, the J call TRBJ1-2; D is ambiguous. The CDR3 runs 13 residues. V lost 5 bases to trimming and J lost 8 bases, with 15 bases between them. CDR1 is SEHNR and CDR2 is FQNEAQ in the germline V gene (reference sequence). The CDR3 here is CASSNDPLKGYTF. The DNA for the CDR3 is TGTGCCAGCAGCAATGACCCCCTTAAGGGCTACACCTTC. The full variable domain, in which reference TRBV7-9 and TRBJ1-2 provide the parts outside the CDR3, is DTGVSQNPRHKITKRGQNVTFRCDPISEHNRLYWYRQTLGQGPEFLTYFQNEAQLEKSRLLSDRFSAERPKGSFSTLEIQRTEQGDSAMYLCASSNDPLKGYTFGSGTRLTVV.